These 22 T cell receptor beta chains came from one sample sequenced in a study of cytomegalovirus exposure and HLA in healthy donors. The PCR made use of 60 Vbeta and 13 Jbeta primers. Assay used: immunoSEQ multiplex PCR; TCRdb lists only in-frame clones, some missing. The data show around 140,000 clones, roughly 83% seen once. The sample taken for sequencing was PBMCs. The receptor set was obtained from a man aged 40-49 years in good health and CMV-seronegative.

The J gene is TRBJ2-7, the V gene TRBV5-1; 9 nucleotides agree with TRBD1. J lost 5 bases, V lost 4 bases, and 7 bases had no gene match. The CDR3 extends over 14 amino acids. CDR1 is SGHRS, CDR2 YFSETQ, per germline. CDR3 DNA: TGCGCCAGCAGCATGGACAGGGGTGGCCACGAGCAGTACTTC. This gives the protein CASSMDRGGHEQYF.

As for this clone: The junction differs from germline at one of its ends, possibly a read error. The V call is TRBV27, the J call TRBJ2-5, with D unresolved. Looked up from germline, CDR1 is MNHEY and CDR2 is SMNVEV (reference sequence). The CDR3 spans 14 residues. CDR3 DNA sequence: TGTGCCAGCGGTTTTGCCACTACTTCAGAGACCCAGTACTTC. Protein: CASGFATTSETQYF.

The genes are TRBV4-2 and TRBJ2-4, with 7 nucleotides matching TRBD2. The germline V gene has CDR1 LGHNA and CDR2 YNFKEQ. Trimming cost V 3 bases and J 0 bases; bases outside gene matches: 11. The CDR3 has 18 amino acids. CDR3 in amino acids: CASSQASELATAKNIQYF. The CDR3 nucleotides are TGTGCCAGCAGCCAGGCCTCAGAACTAGCGACAGCCAAAAACATTCAGTACTTC.

In regard to this clone: The same CDR3 arises from other DNA sequences in this sample as well. This chain connects TRBV7-9 to TRBJ2-5; 8 bases are shared with TRBD2. The length of the CDR3 is 14 residues. After removal of 1 base from V and 2 bases from J, the junction contained 0 bases not matched to a gene. CDR1 and CDR2 from the germline V gene are SEHNR and FQNEAQ (reference sequence). This chain's CDR3 is CASSLGLAQETQYF. The CDR3 nucleotides read TGTGCCAGCAGCTTAGGACTAGCGCAAGAGACCCAGTACTTC. The whole variable domain, remainder taken from reference TRBV7-9 and TRBJ2-5, is DTGVSQNPRHKITKRGQNVTFRCDPISEHNRLYWYRQTLGQGPEFLTYFQNEAQLEKSRLLSDRFSAERPKGSFSTLEIQRTEQGDSAMYLCASSLGLAQETQYFGPGTRLLVL.

V is TRBV4-1 and J is TRBJ1-2; TRBD1 matches at 7 bases. CDR1 and CDR2 from the germline V gene are MGHRA and YSYEKL. This CDR3 region has 17 residues. V was pared by 1 base and J by 2 bases, with 10 bases of the junction left unmatched. For the CDR3, the DNA is TGCGCCAGCAGCCAAGTACCGACAGGGCTGGGAAACTATGGCTACACCTTC. Residues: CASSQVPTGLGNYGYTF.

The chain combines TRBV11-2 with TRBJ2-7; 10 positions match TRBD2. CDR3 size: 14 residues. In germline, CDR1 is SGHAT, CDR2 FQNNGV. With 2 bases clipped from V and 6 bases from J, the junction kept 4 bases outside the gene matches. Written as DNA, the CDR3 is TGTGCCAGCAGCTTACTAGCGGGAGTGGGCGAGCAGTACTTC. It codes for CASSLLAGVGEQYF.

In its sample, this clone was seen once. The chain employs TRBV27 and TRBJ2-7, with D unclear. CDR1 and CDR2 from the germline V gene are MNHEY and SMNVEV (reference sequence). The CDR3 length is 13 residues. V was trimmed by 5 bases and J by 2 bases, leaving 10 bases between them. In DNA, the CDR3 is TGTGCCAGCAGTCCCCCAGAAACCTACGAGCAGTACTTC. Its protein product is CASSPPETYEQYF.

This clone was counted only a few times. The V and J genes are TRBV7-9 and TRBJ1-1; D is uncertain. Trimming took off 5 bases at V and 4 bases at J, with 11 bases between the two ends. In germline, CDR1 is SEHNR, CDR2 FQNEAQ (reference sequence). There are 13 residues in the CDR3. CDR3 coding DNA: TGTGCCAGCAGCCGTTCAGGCTTCACTGAAGCTTTCTTT. Amino acid sequence: CASSRSGFTEAFF.

This clone appeared a single time. The chain recombines TRBV5-1 with TRBJ2-5, with TRBD2 identical over 12 bases. The CDR3 extends over 17 amino acids. Trimming cost V 5 bases and J 5 bases; bases outside gene matches: 13. Germline lookup yields CDR1 SGHRS and CDR2 YFSETQ. The CDR3, as DNA: TGCGCCAGCAGTCATGGACTAGCGGGACCCTTACCGGAGACCCAGTACTTC. This encodes CASSHGLAGPLPETQYF.

This clone showed up just a few times. This chain joins TRBV28 and TRBJ2-2, with 7 bases that match TRBD2. There are 15 residues in the CDR3. Germline loops: CDR1 MDHEN, CDR2 SYDVKM. V was clipped by 4 bases and J by 1 base; unmatched bases: 3. DNA for the CDR3: TGTGCCAGCAGTTCCAGCGGGGAGAACACCGGGGAGCTGTTTTTT. It specifies CASSSSGENTGELFF.

V usage is TRBV2 and J usage is TRBJ2-7; possible D gene TRBD2, 5 bases. Trimming removed 0 bases from V and 3 bases from J, with 18 bases in between. The V gene's germline CDR1 is SNHLY and CDR2 FYNNEI. The CDR3 is 17 residues long. DNA of the CDR3: TGTGCCAGCAGTGAAGCGGGGAGACCGGGTTGGATCTACGAGCAGTACTTC. Amino acids: CASSEAGRPGWIYEQYF.

The chain joins TRBV11-2 to TRBJ2-7; D is perhaps TRBD1 (6 bases). CDR1 SGHAT and CDR2 FQNNGV come from the germline V gene. The ends were cut back, 4 bases at V and 6 bases at J, with 19 bases in the middle. The CDR3 loop spans 15 amino acids. The CDR3 loop reads CASSSLSGGYGEQYF. In nucleotides, the CDR3 is TGTGCCAGCAGCTCATTAAGTGGGGGCTACGGCGAGCAGTACTTC.

The V and J genes are TRBV5-5 and TRBJ2-7; D call uncertain. Trimming removed 1 base at V and 2 bases at J, with 10 bases between. This CDR3 spans 14 amino acids. Germline V gene lookup returns CDR1 SGHKS and CDR2 YYEKEE (reference sequence). This chain's CDR3 is CASSLSADPYEQYF. CDR3 bases: TGTGCCAGCAGCTTGTCCGCGGATCCCTACGAGCAGTACTTC.

The chain couples TRBV5-6 to TRBJ1-2; TRBD1 matches at 11 bases. Germline V lookup: CDR1 SGHDT, CDR2 YYEEEE. The CDR3 consists of 15 residues. V shed 2 bases, J shed 6 bases, and the junction held 6 bases outside the gene matches. The CDR3 is CASSFAGQGAHGYTF. The CDR3, as DNA: TGTGCCAGCAGCTTTGCCGGACAGGGGGCTCATGGCTACACCTTC.

This rearrangement joins TRBV7-3 to TRBJ2-7; the D gene is possibly TRBD1 (5 bases). The CDR3 totals 13 residues. Germline values: CDR1 SGHTA, CDR2 FQGTGA. Trimming took 2 bases from V and 5 from J, leaving 10 bases between them. In DNA form, the CDR3 reads TGTGCCAGCAGCTTATATCCAGGGAACGAGCAGTACTTC. Translation gives CASSLYPGNEQYF.

V gene TRBV28 combines with J gene TRBJ1-5; D is uncertain. Germline V gene data show CDR1 as MDHEN and CDR2 as SYDVKM. The V end lost 2 bases, the J end lost 5 bases, and 7 bases lay between the germline ends. The CDR3 covers 13 residues. The CDR3 DNA is TGTGCCAGCAGTTTACGGACTGATCAGCCCCAGCATTTT. Amino acids: CASSLRTDQPQHF.

This sequence joins TRBV28 and TRBJ1-2, with TRBD1 matching 12 bases. Germline V gene data show CDR1 as MDHEN and CDR2 as SYDVKM. CDR3 length: 14 residues. J lost 6 bases, V lost 6 bases, and 5 bases had no gene match. The CDR3 nucleotides are TGTGCCAGCAGGTTGGGACAGGGGGCGGATGGCTACACCTTC. As protein: CASRLGQGADGYTF.

The chain carries TRBV27 and TRBJ1-2, with D uncertain. Germline V lookup: CDR1 MNHEY, CDR2 SMNVEV (reference sequence). The CDR3 runs 14 residues. Trimming shortened V by 4 bases and J by 3 bases, and 12 bases separated the two germline ends. In nucleotides, the CDR3 is TGTGCCAGCAGTTCCTCAATGAGGGACTATGGCTACACCTTC. As protein: CASSSSMRDYGYTF.

The V and J genes are TRBV6-5 and TRBJ2-2; D might be TRBD1 (6 bases). Per germline, CDR1 MNHEY and CDR2 SVGAGI. The CDR3 is made up of 14 amino acids. V was clipped by 6 bases and J by 5 bases, with 13 bases between them. CDR3 sequence (DNA): TGTGCCAGCAGACCCCTCAGGGGTACCGGGGAGCTGTTTTTT. Encoded protein: CASRPLRGTGELFF.

The sample holds one count of this clone. The V and J genes are TRBV2 and TRBJ2-4; D might be TRBD1 (6 bases). The CDR3 has 16 residues. Germline V gene sequence: CDR1 SNHLY, CDR2 FYNNEI. Between the trimmed V and J ends, which lost 6 bases and 0 bases, there was a span of 15 bases. The CDR3 protein is CASRSEAGVAKNIQYF. CDR3 nucleotide sequence: TGTGCCAGCAGATCTGAGGCAGGGGTAGCCAAAAACATTCAGTACTTC.

This sequence joins TRBV7-2 and TRBJ1-3; no firm D call. V was clipped by 5 bases and J by 0 bases, with 14 bases between them. CDR1 is SGHTA and CDR2 is FQGNSA in the germline V gene. This CDR3 region has 16 residues. CDR3 protein: CASSPQEAYSGNTIYF. In nucleotides, the CDR3 is TGTGCCAGCAGCCCCCAGGAGGCGTACTCTGGAAACACCATATATTTT.

The V and J genes are TRBV2 and TRBJ2-5, with TRBD2 matching 8 bases. V was pared by 7 bases and J by 2 bases, with 12 bases of the junction left unmatched. This CDR3 spans 16 amino acids. The V gene's germline CDR1 is SNHLY and CDR2 FYNNEI. For the CDR3, the DNA is TGTGCCAGCAACCTCGGGGTAGCGGGATCTCAAGAGACCCAGTACTTC. It is translated as CASNLGVAGSQETQYF.